Listed here are 30 T cell receptor beta chains from one sample, sequenced in a study of blood T cell repertoires in COVID-19. Profiled with immunoSEQ multiplex PCR; TCRdb holds only in-frame clones, not every one. This sample has around 60,000 clones, with around 82% found just once. The sequenced sample consisted of peripheral blood. The receptors derive from a man aged 60 to 75 with acute or convalescent COVID-19.

V usage is TRBV12-3 or TRBV12-4 and J usage is TRBJ2-3, with 12 bases that match TRBD2. V shed 9 bases and J 5 bases; nucleotides not matched to a gene: 3. This CDR3 comprises 13 residues. CDR3 residues: CASQLAGGDTQYF. The CDR3 DNA sequence: TGTGCCAGTCAACTAGCGGGGGGAGATACGCAGTATTTT.

The chain joins TRBV12-3 or TRBV12-4 to TRBJ1-2; no firm D call. The CDR3 loop spans 13 amino acids. Trimming shortened V by 0 bases and J by 4 bases, and 6 bases separated the two germline ends. The CDR3: CASSLATFYGYTF. CDR3 in DNA: TGTGCCAGCAGTTTAGCCACTTTCTATGGCTACACCTTC.

The chain has TRBV5-1 and TRBJ1-6; the match to TRBD1 covers 7 bases. The CDR3 is 15 amino acids. The V and J ends lost 1 base and 3 bases, in that order; junction bases with no gene match: 1. Per the germline V gene, CDR1 is SGHRS and CDR2 is YFSETQ. CDR3 coding DNA: TGCGCCAGCAGCTTGCGACAGGGCTATAATTCACCCCTCCACTTT. The encoded protein is CASSLRQGYNSPLHF.

V usage is TRBV7-9 and J usage is TRBJ2-7; 9 bases fit TRBD1. CDR1 SEHNR and CDR2 FQNEAQ come from the germline V gene (reference sequence). V lost 3 bases to trimming and J lost 1 base; unmatched junction nucleotides: 4. The CDR3 loop spans 15 amino acids. DNA for the CDR3: TGTGCCAGCAGCTTTCCGGACAGGGGATCCTACGAGCAGTACTTC. Encoded protein: CASSFPDRGSYEQYF. The variable domain in full, completed from reference TRBV7-9 and TRBJ2-7, reads DTGVSQNPRHKITKRGQNVTFRCDPISEHNRLYWYRQTLGQGPEFLTYFQNEAQLEKSRLLSDRFSAERPKGSFSTLEIQRTEQGDSAMYLCASSFPDRGSYEQYFGPGTRLTVT.

V and J are TRBV12-3 or TRBV12-4 and TRBJ2-7, with D maybe TRBD2 (6 bases). The CDR3 covers 13 residues. Trimming stripped 3 bases from V and 5 bases from J, with 11 bases between. CDR3 protein: CASSFRAGHEQYF. CDR3 bases: TGTGCCAGCAGTTTTCGTGCGGGACACGAGCAGTACTTC.

The chain couples TRBV5-1 to TRBJ1-2, with 8 bases aligning to TRBD1. Trimming at V came to 4 bases and at J to 6 bases, leaving 11 bases not matched to a gene. Per germline, CDR1 SGHRS and CDR2 YFSETQ. The CDR3 totals 15 residues. This CDR3 is CASSGPKGQVDGYTF. The CDR3 DNA reads as TGCGCCAGCAGCGGTCCAAAGGGACAGGTGGATGGCTACACCTTC.

The chain uses TRBV25-1 and TRBJ1-1; TRBD1 matches at 9 bases. The CDR3 totals 14 residues. With V trimmed by 6 bases and J by 6 bases, 8 bases remained unmatched. The germline V gene encodes CDR1 MGHDK and CDR2 SYGVNS. The CDR3: CASRQGASGSEAFF. CDR3 bases: TGTGCCAGCAGACAGGGGGCGTCGGGGTCTGAAGCTTTCTTT.

The gene calls are TRBV10-1 and TRBJ1-2; D is possibly TRBD1 (5 bases). Trimming removed 9 bases at V and 10 bases at J, with 27 bases between. Germline CDR1 is WNHNN and CDR2 is SYGVQD (reference sequence). CDR3 length equals 15 residues. This chain's CDR3 is CARSALGQHPNVYTF. As DNA, the CDR3 is TGCGCCAGATCCGCCTTGGGGCAGCACCCCAATGTCTACACCTTC.

V usage is TRBV10-2 and J usage is TRBJ1-1; a possible D gene is TRBD1 (5 bases). CDR1 is WSHSY and CDR2 is SAAADI in the germline V gene. The CDR3 totals 13 residues. Trimming removed 8 bases at V and 4 bases at J, with 14 bases between. CDR3 in amino acids: CASGAGTSTEAFF. CDR3 nucleotide sequence: TGCGCCAGCGGGGCGGGGACTTCCACTGAAGCTTTCTTT.

The chain links TRBV5-4 to TRBJ2-6; D may be TRBD1 (6 bases). With 3 bases removed from V and 1 base from J, the gap between germline ends came to 11 bases. Per germline, CDR1 SGHNT and CDR2 YYREEE (reference sequence). The CDR3 contains 16 residues. The CDR3 DNA sequence: TGTGCCAGCAGCTCTATACAGGGATCTGGGGCCAACGTCCTGACTTTC. It codes for CASSSIQGSGANVLTF. The entire variable domain, with the rest obtained from reference TRBV5-4 and TRBJ2-6, is as follows: ETGVTQSPTHLIKTRGQQVTLRCSSQSGHNTVSWYQQALGQGPQFIFQYYREEENGRGNFPPRFSGLQFPNYSSELNVNALELDDSALYLCASSSIQGSGANVLTFGAGSRLTVL.

This clone appeared a few times. This chain joins TRBV27 and TRBJ2-2, with 7 positions matching TRBD1. The CDR3 spans 15 residues. The ends lost 0 bases at V and 6 bases at J; junction bases unmatched: 4. Germline CDR1 MNHEY, CDR2 SMNVEV (reference sequence). The CDR3 reads CASSLSTGVSGELFF. The CDR3 nucleotides are TGTGCCAGCAGTTTATCTACAGGGGTTTCCGGGGAGCTGTTTTTT.

The chain couples TRBV6-6 to TRBJ2-1; 8 bases fit TRBD1. With 3 bases clipped from V and 6 bases from J, the junction kept 7 bases outside the gene matches. In germline, CDR1 is MNHNY, CDR2 SVGAGI (reference sequence). The CDR3 has 15 amino acids. CDR3 residues: CASSYPGQGFNEQFF. CDR3 DNA: TGTGCCAGCAGTTATCCAGGACAGGGCTTCAATGAGCAGTTCTTC.

The CDR3 region has the DNA TGTGCCAGCAGCAAGGGTGGACAGGAGGGGAACCAAGAGACCCAGTACTTC. Residues: CASSKGGQEGNQETQYF. This chain uses TRBV21-1 with TRBJ2-5; no check of the table's D call, TRBD1, against the DNA was made. TRBV21-1 is listed as a pseudogene. CDR3 size: 17 residues.

The V and J genes are TRBV7-8 and TRBJ2-2; unclear D gene. The V end lost 1 base, the J end lost 7 bases, and 7 bases lay between the germline ends. CDR1 and CDR2 (germline): SGHVS, FQNEAQ. The CDR3 spans 13 residues. CDR3 region: CASSLGAGGELFF. The CDR3 DNA is TGTGCCAGCAGCTTAGGGGCCGGCGGGGAGCTGTTTTTT.

The CDR3 bases are TGTGCCACCAGCCTGGCGGGGAGCCTAGGTGATGAGCAGTTCTTC. Translating gives CATSLAGSLGDEQFF. This chain uses TRBV24-1 with TRBJ2-1; tentative D call: TRBD2 (6 bases). The CDR3 length is 15 residues. The V end was cut by 7 bases, the J end by 8 bases, with 20 bases between. Per the germline V gene, CDR1 is KGHDR and CDR2 is SFDVKD.

The CDR3 region has the DNA TGCAGCGTTTCACAGGGTACCGGGGCCAACGTCCTGACTTTC. It encodes CSVSQGTGANVLTF. V and J are TRBV29-1 and TRBJ2-6; D is possibly TRBD1 (6 bases). Germline CDR1 is SQVTM and CDR2 is ANQGSEA. The CDR3 length is 14 residues. The V end lost 5 bases, the J end lost 4 bases, and 12 bases lay between the germline ends.

In its sample, this clone was seen once. The chain couples TRBV6-6 to TRBJ1-1; possibly TRBD1 for D (5 bases). Germline values: CDR1 MNHNY, CDR2 SVGAGI (reference sequence). The CDR3 consists of 12 residues. V gave up 5 bases and J gave up 5 bases, with 9 bases separating them. DNA for the CDR3: TGTGCCAGCAGTAACCGGGGGACTGAAGCTTTCTTT. Protein product: CASSNRGTEAFF.

This clone was seen a handful of times. The chain has TRBV5-1 and TRBJ1-6; D is uncertain. Germline values: CDR1 SGHRS, CDR2 YFSETQ. The V gene lost 0 bases and the J gene lost 3 bases, with 10 bases spanning the gap. The CDR3 has 16 amino acids. The CDR3 sequence: CASSLDESGYNSPLHF. The CDR3 nucleotides read TGCGCCAGCAGCTTGGATGAGTCGGGCTATAATTCACCCCTCCACTTT.

This chain joins TRBV7-9 and TRBJ1-1; D possibly corresponds to TRBD1 (5 bases). Germline assignment: CDR1 SEHNR and CDR2 FQNEAQ (reference sequence). V was pared by 4 bases and J by 5 bases, with 17 bases between. CDR3 length: 15 residues. The CDR3 DNA reads as TGTGCCAGCAGCTCAGGGAGGGCTTTGGGTACTGAAGCTTTCTTT. Encoded protein: CASSSGRALGTEAFF.

This sequence joins TRBV5-1 and TRBJ2-3; the match to TRBD1 covers 10 bases. Per germline, CDR1 SGHRS and CDR2 YFSETQ. The CDR3 totals 14 residues. The ends lost 4 bases at V and 6 bases at J; junction bases unmatched: 5. CDR3 amino acids: CASSRDRGFDTQYF. In nucleotides, the CDR3 is TGCGCCAGCAGCAGGGACAGGGGATTTGATACGCAGTATTTT.

DNA of the CDR3: TGTGCCAGCAGTTCGGACACGACCAAGGGGTTCTTC. Translated: CASSSDTTKGFF. V usage is TRBV5-4 and J usage is TRBJ2-1, with D possibly matching TRBD1 (5 bases). Germline-derived CDR1 and CDR2 are SGHNT and YYREEE (reference sequence). The CDR3 consists of 12 residues. V shed 5 bases and J shed 15 bases, with 18 bases lying between them.

The genes are TRBV10-3 and TRBJ1-2, with 7 positions matching TRBD1. After removal of 3 bases from V and 3 bases from J, the junction contained 13 bases not matched to a gene. The CDR3 spans 17 residues. The germline V gene encodes CDR1 ENHRY and CDR2 SYGVKD. Here the CDR3 DNA reads TGTGCCATCAGTGAAAGGTTCTTGGCTACAGGGGACTATGGCTACACCTTC. As protein: CAISERFLATGDYGYTF.

CDR3 sequence: CASSSPRGENIQYF. The CDR3 DNA reads TGTGCCAGCAGCTCACCACGGGGAGAAAACATTCAGTACTTC. The chain has TRBV5-4 and TRBJ2-4, with D maybe TRBD2 (5 bases). There are 14 residues in the CDR3. The V gene's germline CDR1 is SGHNT and CDR2 YYREEE (reference sequence). V was trimmed by 3 bases and J by 5 bases, leaving 12 bases between them. Together with reference TRBV5-4 and TRBJ2-4, the CDR3 gives the full variable domain: ETGVTQSPTHLIKTRGQQVTLRCSSQSGHNTVSWYQQALGQGPQFIFQYYREEENGRGNFPPRFSGLQFPNYSSELNVNALELDDSALYLCASSSPRGENIQYFGAGTRLSVL.

The rearrangement uses TRBV5-1 and TRBJ2-7; tentatively, D is TRBD2 (6 bases). The CDR3 loop spans 15 amino acids. Trimming stripped 4 bases from V and 3 bases from J, with 17 bases between. Germline V lookup: CDR1 SGHRS, CDR2 YFSETQ. The CDR3 DNA reads as TGCGCCAGCAGCCGTACGCGGGACGGGAACTACGAGCAGTACTTC. Translation gives CASSRTRDGNYEQYF.

The chain combines TRBV6-5 with TRBJ2-5, with a possible D match to TRBD2 (6 bases). The V gene's germline CDR1 is MNHEY and CDR2 SVGAGI. CDR3 size: 13 residues. The V and J ends lost 7 bases and 5 bases respectively, with 14 bases between them. The CDR3, as DNA: TGTGCCAGCACCGCCCCAGGGACTGAGACCCAGTACTTC. It specifies CASTAPGTETQYF.

This chain uses TRBV29-1 with TRBJ2-1, with D unclear. V was pared by 4 bases and J by 5 bases, with 12 bases between. Germline V gene lookup returns CDR1 SQVTM and CDR2 ANQGSEA. The CDR3 extends over 13 amino acids. CDR3 coding DNA: TGCAGCGTTGCGGCTCAACGGGACAATGAGCAGTTCTTC. Translating it yields CSVAAQRDNEQFF.

The chain recombines TRBV27 with TRBJ1-4; 8 bases agree with TRBD1. V was clipped by 3 bases and J by 4 bases; unmatched bases: 4. From germline, CDR1 is MNHEY and CDR2 SMNVEV (reference sequence). This CDR3 is built from 15 residues. The CDR3 region is CASSFIGQGNEKLFF. The CDR3 DNA is TGTGCCAGCAGTTTTATCGGACAGGGTAATGAAAAACTGTTTTTT.

CDR3: CASSLSSLPQETQYF. CDR3 in DNA: TGTGCCAGCAGCTTGTCTAGTCTCCCCCAAGAGACCCAGTACTTC. The V call is TRBV5-5, the J call TRBJ2-5; D unresolved. V was shortened by 1 base and J by 1 base, with 11 bases between the two germline ends. Germline V gene sequence: CDR1 SGHKS, CDR2 YYEKEE (reference sequence). This CDR3 region has 15 residues.

This chain links TRBV28 with TRBJ1-2; 10 positions agree with TRBD1. Germline lookup yields CDR1 MDHEN and CDR2 SYDVKM. The CDR3 loop spans 11 amino acids. The CDR3 DNA is TGTGCGATCGACAGGGGGCGAGGCTACACCTTC. Translating gives CAIDRGRGYTF.

The chain has TRBV13 and TRBJ2-2; 7 bases map to TRBD1. Germline values: CDR1 PRHDT, CDR2 FYEKMQ (reference sequence). This CDR3 comprises 17 residues. The V and J ends lost 3 bases and 4 bases, in that order; junction bases with no gene match: 11. Here the CDR3 DNA reads TGTGCCAGCAGCTTCCGGTTAGGGGGCACGAGCACCGGGGAGCTGTTTTTT. Its protein product is CASSFRLGGTSTGELFF.